The source of this T cell receptor (beta chain) is a study of radiation and T cells in renal cell carcinoma. Study observations and caveats: Baseline intratumoral clonotype presence is unknown without pretreatment biopsies. In blood, top tumor clones expanded by 2 weeks, shrinking by 4.

The CDR3 runs 17 residues. Germline V gene data show CDR1 as MNHNS and CDR2 as SASEGT. The V gene lost 4 bases and the J gene lost 2 bases, with 18 bases spanning the gap. The time point: baseline pretreatment blood. Treatment reported: 15 Gy SBRT to primary tumor, nephrectomy 4 weeks later. Method: immunoSEQ multiplex PCR; TCRdb's copy keeps in-frame clones and lacks some. The sample yields approximately 140,000 clones, 83% seen once. A word on this clone: Its antigen is still unknown.

The receptor's source is a woman between 50 and 59 years old with renal cell carcinoma. Here the sequenced sample was blood, taken from a patient whose treatment included radiotherapy and nephrectomy. The chain links TRBV6-1 to TRBJ1-5; D gene ambiguous. The CDR3 sequence: CASSGTTGSLRNQPQHF. The CDR3 DNA sequence: TGTGCCAGCAGTGGTACCACTGGGAGTCTCCGCAATCAGCCCCAGCATTTT.